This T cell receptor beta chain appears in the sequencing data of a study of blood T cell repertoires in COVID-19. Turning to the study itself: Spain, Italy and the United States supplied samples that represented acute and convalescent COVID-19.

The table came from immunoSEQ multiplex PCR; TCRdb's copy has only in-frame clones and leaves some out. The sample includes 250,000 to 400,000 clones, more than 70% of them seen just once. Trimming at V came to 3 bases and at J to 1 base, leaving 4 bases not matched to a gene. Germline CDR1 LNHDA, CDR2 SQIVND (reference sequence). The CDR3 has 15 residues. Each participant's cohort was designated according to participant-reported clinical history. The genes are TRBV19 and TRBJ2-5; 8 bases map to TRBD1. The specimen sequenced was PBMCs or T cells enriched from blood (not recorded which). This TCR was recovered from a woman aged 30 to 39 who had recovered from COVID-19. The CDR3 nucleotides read TGTGCCAGTAGTATTGCGCAGGGGGCCCAAGAGACCCAGTACTTC. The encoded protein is CASSIAQGAQETQYF.